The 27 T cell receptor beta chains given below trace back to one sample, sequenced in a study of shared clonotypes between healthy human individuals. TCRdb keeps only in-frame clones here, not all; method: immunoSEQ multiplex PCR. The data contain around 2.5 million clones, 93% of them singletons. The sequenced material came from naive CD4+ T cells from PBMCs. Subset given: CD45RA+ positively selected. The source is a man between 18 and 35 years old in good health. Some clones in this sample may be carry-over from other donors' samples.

The CDR3 reads CASRADRVLSNEQFF. In DNA form, the CDR3 reads TGTGCCAGCAGAGCGGACAGGGTTCTAAGTAATGAGCAGTTCTTC. The gene calls are TRBV28 and TRBJ2-1; 8 bases match TRBD1. The length of the CDR3 is 15 residues. Germline-derived CDR1 and CDR2 are MDHEN and SYDVKM. With 6 bases clipped from V and 7 bases from J, the junction kept 11 bases outside the gene matches. Full variable domain (remainder filled in from reference TRBV28 and TRBJ2-1): DVKVTQSSRYLVKRTGEKVFLECVQDMDHENMFWYRQDPGLGLRLIYFSYDVKMKEKGDIPEGYSVSREKKERFSLILESASTNQTSMYLCASRADRVLSNEQFFGPGTRLTVL.

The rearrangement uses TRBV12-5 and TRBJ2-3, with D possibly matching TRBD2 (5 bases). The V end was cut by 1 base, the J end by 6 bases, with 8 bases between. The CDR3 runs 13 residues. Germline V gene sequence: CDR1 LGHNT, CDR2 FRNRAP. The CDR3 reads CASGLGGDDTQYF. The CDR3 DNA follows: TGTGCTAGTGGTTTGGGGGGAGATGATACGCAGTATTTT.

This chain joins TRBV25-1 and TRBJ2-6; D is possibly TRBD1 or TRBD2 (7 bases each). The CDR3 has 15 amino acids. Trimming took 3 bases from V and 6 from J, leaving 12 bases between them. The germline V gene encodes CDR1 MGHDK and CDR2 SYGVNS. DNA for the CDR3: TGTGCCAGCAGTGACCCAGGGGGGGAGGCCAACGTCCTGACTTTC. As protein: CASSDPGGEANVLTF.

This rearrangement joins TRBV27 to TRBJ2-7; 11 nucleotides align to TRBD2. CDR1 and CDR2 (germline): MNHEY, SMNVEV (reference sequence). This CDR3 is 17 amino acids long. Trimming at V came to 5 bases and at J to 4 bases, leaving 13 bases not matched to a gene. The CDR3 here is CASSPLTSGASPYEQYF. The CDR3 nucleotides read TGTGCCAGCAGTCCATTGACTAGCGGGGCGTCCCCTTACGAGCAGTACTTC.

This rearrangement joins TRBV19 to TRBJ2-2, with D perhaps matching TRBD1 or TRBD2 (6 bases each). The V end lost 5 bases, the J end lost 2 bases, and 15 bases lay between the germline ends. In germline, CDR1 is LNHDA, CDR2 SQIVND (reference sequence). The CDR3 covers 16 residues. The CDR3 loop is CASSPFGGTNTGELFF. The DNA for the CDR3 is TGTGCCAGTAGTCCATTTGGGGGGACAAACACCGGGGAGCTGTTTTTT.

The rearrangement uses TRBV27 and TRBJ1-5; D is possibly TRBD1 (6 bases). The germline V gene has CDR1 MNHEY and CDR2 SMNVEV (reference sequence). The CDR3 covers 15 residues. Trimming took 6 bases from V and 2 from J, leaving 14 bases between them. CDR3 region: CASRGGGERNQPQHF. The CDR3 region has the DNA TGTGCCAGCAGGGGGGGCGGTGAGCGCAATCAGCCCCAGCATTTT.

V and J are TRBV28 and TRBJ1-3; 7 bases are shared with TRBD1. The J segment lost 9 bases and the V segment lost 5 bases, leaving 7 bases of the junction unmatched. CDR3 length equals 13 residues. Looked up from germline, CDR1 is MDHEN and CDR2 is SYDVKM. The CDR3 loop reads CASSDREVATIYF. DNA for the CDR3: TGTGCCAGCAGTGACAGGGAGGTGGCCACCATATATTTT.

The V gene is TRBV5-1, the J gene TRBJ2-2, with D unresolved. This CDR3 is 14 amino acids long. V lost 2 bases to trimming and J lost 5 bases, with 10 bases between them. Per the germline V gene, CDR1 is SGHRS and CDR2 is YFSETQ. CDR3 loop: CASSLAETTGELFF. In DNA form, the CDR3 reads TGCGCCAGCAGCTTAGCAGAGACGACCGGGGAGCTGTTTTTT.

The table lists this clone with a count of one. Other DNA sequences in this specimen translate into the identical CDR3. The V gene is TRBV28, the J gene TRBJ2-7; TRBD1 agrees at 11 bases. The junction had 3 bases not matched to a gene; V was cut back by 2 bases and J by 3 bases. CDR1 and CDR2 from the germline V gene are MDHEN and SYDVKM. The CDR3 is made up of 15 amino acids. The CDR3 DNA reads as TGTGCCAGCAGTTTACCGGGACAGGGGGGCTACGAGCAGTACTTC. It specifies CASSLPGQGGYEQYF.

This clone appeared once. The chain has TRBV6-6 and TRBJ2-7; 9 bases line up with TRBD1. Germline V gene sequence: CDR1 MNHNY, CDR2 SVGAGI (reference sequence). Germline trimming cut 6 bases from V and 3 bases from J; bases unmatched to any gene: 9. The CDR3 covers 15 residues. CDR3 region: CASSPPGQGNYEQYF. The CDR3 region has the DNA TGTGCCAGCAGCCCACCGGGACAGGGTAACTACGAGCAGTACTTC.

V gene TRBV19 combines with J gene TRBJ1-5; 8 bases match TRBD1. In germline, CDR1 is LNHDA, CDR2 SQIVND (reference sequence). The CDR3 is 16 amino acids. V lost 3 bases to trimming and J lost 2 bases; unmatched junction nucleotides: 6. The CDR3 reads CASSIATGGGNQPQHF. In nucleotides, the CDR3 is TGTGCCAGTAGTATTGCCACAGGGGGGGGCAATCAGCCCCAGCATTTT.

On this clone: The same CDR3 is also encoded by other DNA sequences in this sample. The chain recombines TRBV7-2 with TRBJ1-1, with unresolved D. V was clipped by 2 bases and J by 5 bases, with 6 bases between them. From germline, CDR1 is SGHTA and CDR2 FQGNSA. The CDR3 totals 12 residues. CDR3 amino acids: CASSLLRTEAFF. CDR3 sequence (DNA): TGTGCCAGCAGCTTACTACGGACTGAAGCTTTCTTT.

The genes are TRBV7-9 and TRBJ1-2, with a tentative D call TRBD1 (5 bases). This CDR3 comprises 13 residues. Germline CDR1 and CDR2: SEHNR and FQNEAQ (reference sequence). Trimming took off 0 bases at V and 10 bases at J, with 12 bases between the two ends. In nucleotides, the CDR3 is TGTGCCAGCAGCTTAGCGCCGGGGGGAGACTACACCTTC. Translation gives CASSLAPGGDYTF.

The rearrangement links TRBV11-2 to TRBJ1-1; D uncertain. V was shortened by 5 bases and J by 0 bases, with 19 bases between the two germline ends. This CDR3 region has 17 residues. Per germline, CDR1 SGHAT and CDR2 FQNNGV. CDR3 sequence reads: CASSPHRGLLVNTEAFF. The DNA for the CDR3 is TGTGCCAGCAGCCCACACCGAGGGTTGCTGGTGAACACTGAAGCTTTCTTT.

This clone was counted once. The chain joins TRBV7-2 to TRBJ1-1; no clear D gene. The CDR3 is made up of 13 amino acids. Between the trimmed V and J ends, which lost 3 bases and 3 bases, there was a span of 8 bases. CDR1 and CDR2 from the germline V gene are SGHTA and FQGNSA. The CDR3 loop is CASSFRAHTEAFF. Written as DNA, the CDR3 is TGTGCCAGCAGCTTCCGGGCCCACACTGAAGCTTTCTTT.

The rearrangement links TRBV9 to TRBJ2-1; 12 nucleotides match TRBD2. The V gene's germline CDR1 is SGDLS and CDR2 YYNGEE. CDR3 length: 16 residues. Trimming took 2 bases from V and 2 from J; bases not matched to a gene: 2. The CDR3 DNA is TGTGCCAGCAGCGTCACTAGCGGGAGGACCTACAATGAGCAGTTCTTC. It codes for CASSVTSGRTYNEQFF. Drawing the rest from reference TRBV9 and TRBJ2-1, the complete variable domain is DSGVTQTPKHLITATGQRVTLRCSPRSGDLSVYWYQQSLDQGLQFLIQYYNGEERAKGNILERFSAQQFPDLHSELNLSSLELGDSALYFCASSVTSGRTYNEQFFGPGTRLTVL.

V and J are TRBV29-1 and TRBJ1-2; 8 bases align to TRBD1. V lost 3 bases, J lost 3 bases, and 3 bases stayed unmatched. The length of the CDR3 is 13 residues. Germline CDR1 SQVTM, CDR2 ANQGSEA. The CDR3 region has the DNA TGCAGCGTTGATAAACAGGGGGACTATGGCTACACCTTC. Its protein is CSVDKQGDYGYTF.

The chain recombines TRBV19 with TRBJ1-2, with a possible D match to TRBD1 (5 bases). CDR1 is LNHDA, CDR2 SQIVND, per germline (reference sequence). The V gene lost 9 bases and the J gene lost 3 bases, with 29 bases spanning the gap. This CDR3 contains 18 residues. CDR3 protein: CASNGPGRAGGPDYGYTF. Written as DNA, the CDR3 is TGTGCCAGCAATGGCCCAGGACGGGCCGGGGGTCCTGACTATGGCTACACCTTC.

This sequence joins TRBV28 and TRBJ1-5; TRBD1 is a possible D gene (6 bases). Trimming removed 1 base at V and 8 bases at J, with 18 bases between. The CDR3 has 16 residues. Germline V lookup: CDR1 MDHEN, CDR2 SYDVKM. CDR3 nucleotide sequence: TGTGCCAGCAGTTTATCTGGGCAGGGGATTTGGAAGCCCCAGCATTTT. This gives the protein CASSLSGQGIWKPQHF.

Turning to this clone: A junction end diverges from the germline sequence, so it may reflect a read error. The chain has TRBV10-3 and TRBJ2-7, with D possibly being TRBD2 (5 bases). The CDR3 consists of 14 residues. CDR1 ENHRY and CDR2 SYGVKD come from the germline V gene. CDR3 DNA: TGTGCCATCAGCCTCCCGACGGACTCCCACGAGCAGTACTTC. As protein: CAISLPTDSHEQYF.

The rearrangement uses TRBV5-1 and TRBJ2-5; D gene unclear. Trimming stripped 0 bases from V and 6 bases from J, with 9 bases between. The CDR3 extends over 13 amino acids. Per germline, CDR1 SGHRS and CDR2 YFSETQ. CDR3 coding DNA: TGCGCCAGCAGCTTGGGAGAGGTTCAGACCCAGTACTTC. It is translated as CASSLGEVQTQYF. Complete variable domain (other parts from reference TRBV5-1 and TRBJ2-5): KAGVTQTPRYLIKTRGQQVTLSCSPISGHRSVSWYQQTPGQGLQFLFEYFSETQRNKGNFPGRFSGRQFSNSRSEMNVSTLELGDSALYLCASSLGEVQTQYFGPGTRLLVL.

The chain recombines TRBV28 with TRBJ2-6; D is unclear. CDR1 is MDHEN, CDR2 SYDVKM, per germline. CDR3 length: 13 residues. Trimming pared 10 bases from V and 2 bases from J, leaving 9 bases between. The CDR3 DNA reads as TGTGCCACAACCCCGCCTGGGGCCAACGTCCTGACTTTC. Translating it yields CATTPPGANVLTF. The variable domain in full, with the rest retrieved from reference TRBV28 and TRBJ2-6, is DVKVTQSSRYLVKRTGEKVFLECVQDMDHENMFWYRQDPGLGLRLIYFSYDVKMKEKGDIPEGYSVSREKKERFSLILESASTNQTSMYLCATTPPGANVLTFGAGSRLTVL.

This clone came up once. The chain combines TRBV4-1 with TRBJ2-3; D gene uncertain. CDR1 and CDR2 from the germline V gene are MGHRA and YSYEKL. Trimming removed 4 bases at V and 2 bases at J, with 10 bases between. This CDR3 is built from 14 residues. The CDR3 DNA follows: TGCGCCAGCAGCCTACTGTCTAACACAGATACGCAGTATTTT. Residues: CASSLLSNTDTQYF.

CDR3 sequence reads: CASSLNPQGGTEAFF. The CDR3 DNA sequence: TGCGCCAGCAGCTTGAATCCCCAGGGAGGGACTGAAGCTTTCTTT. The chain carries TRBV5-1 and TRBJ1-1, with TRBD1 as a possible D gene (5 bases). V shed 1 base and J shed 5 bases, with 15 bases lying between them. The germline gives CDR1 SGHRS, CDR2 YFSETQ. This CDR3 is 15 amino acids long.

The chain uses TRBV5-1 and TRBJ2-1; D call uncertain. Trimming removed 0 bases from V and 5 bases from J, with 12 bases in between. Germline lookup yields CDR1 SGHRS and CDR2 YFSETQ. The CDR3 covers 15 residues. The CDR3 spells CASSLARDTHNEQFF. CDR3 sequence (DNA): TGCGCCAGCAGCTTGGCCCGAGACACCCACAATGAGCAGTTCTTC.

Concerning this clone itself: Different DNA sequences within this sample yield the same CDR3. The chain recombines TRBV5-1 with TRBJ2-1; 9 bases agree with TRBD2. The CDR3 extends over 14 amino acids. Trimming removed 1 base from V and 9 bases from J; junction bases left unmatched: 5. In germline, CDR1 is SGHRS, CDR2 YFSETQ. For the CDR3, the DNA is TGCGCCAGCAGCTTGTTAGCGGGAGAGGGTGAGCAGTTCTTC. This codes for CASSLLAGEGEQFF.

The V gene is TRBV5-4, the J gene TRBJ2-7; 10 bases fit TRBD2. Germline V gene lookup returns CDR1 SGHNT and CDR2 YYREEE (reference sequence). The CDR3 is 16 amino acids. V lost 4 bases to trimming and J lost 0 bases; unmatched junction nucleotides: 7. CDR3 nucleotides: TGTGCCAGCAGCATGGGTAGCGGGAGGAGCTCCTACGAGCAGTACTTC. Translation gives CASSMGSGRSSYEQYF.